This T cell receptor beta chain was captured by sequencing in a study of T cell changes during pregnancy in multiple sclerosis (dated by TCRdb to about 2019). The study in broad terms: The study examined how the T cell repertoire changed over the course of pregnancy in women with multiple sclerosis.

This clone was detected a few times. Its antigen is still unknown. Base qualities are missing; no much larger clone stands one base away. The library came from the immunoSEQ multiplex PCR assay. This immuneACCESS table, as held by TCRdb, lists in-frame sequences with V and J called but not all clones. Of the missing ones, under half trace to an unresolved V gene in checked studies; the others have no known cause. The sample has 30,000 to 50,000 clones on record, about 90% of them singletons. The ten top clones hold 0.46% of the sample. The germline V and J ends show losses of 6 bases and 2 bases respectively, and no gene match explains 7 bases of the junction. The CDR3 starts with the cysteine, ends with the phenylalanine, and has 14 residues. Of the read, only the CDR3 DNA is kept; its 42 bases are in frame from base 1. The germline V gene provides CDR1 SNHLY and CDR2 FYNNEI.

This sequence was found in a female donor in good health, enrolled as a control in a pregnancy study. The sequenced sample was CD4+ T cells from peripheral blood mononuclear cells, obtained in the third trimester of pregnancy. The chain is encoded by TRBV2 joined to TRBJ2-7; 7 bases in the junction line up with TRBD1. At the DNA level, the sequence is TGTGCCAGCAGAGGGACAGCGCAGACCTACGAGCAGTACTTC. Translated, this is CASRGTAQTYEQYF.